The 8 T cell receptor beta chains given below trace back to one sample, sequenced in a study of beta chain features in type 1 diabetes. Isolated RNA was reverse transcribed in full, so expressed TCRB transcripts were sequenced. Clones were read by immunoSEQ multiplex PCR, and TCRdb kept only the in-frame ones, dropping some. The table lists 600,000 to 650,000 clones, about 16% of them singletons. Sequenced: naive CD4+ T cells from blood. These TCRs come from a man aged 18 to 35 in good health.

The gene calls are TRBV5-6 and TRBJ2-1; 8 bases map to TRBD1. The CDR3 runs to 16 residues. Unmatched junction bases numbered 6, after V lost 2 bases and J lost 2 bases. CDR1 is SGHDT and CDR2 is YYEEEE in the germline V gene. CDR3 coding DNA: TGTGCCAGCAGCTTCCGGACAGGGCAAACCTACAATGAGCAGTTCTTC. This sequence encodes CASSFRTGQTYNEQFF.

This clone has only a few counts. The chain joins TRBV7-2 to TRBJ1-5; D is unclear. CDR1 and CDR2 (germline): SGHTA, FQGNSA. V lost 1 base and J 2 bases, leaving 6 bases between the germline ends. This CDR3 has 14 residues. The CDR3 nucleotides read TGTGCCAGCAGCTTAGAGGTCGGCAATCAGCCCCAGCATTTT. Its protein is CASSLEVGNQPQHF.

This clone was picked up a small number of times. The chain is built from TRBV9 and TRBJ1-1; 10 bases match TRBD1. The CDR3 spans 14 residues. The V and J ends lost 3 bases and 8 bases, in that order; junction bases with no gene match: 7. Germline V gene lookup returns CDR1 SGDLS and CDR2 YYNGEE. CDR3 in DNA: TGTGCCAGCAGCGCGCATCGACAGGGGGCCGAAGCTTTCTTT. This gives the protein CASSAHRQGAEAFF.

The chain is built from TRBV6-4 and TRBJ2-5, with a possible D match to TRBD2 (5 bases). From germline, CDR1 is MRHNA and CDR2 SNTAGT. The CDR3 consists of 19 residues. Trimming removed 6 bases from V and 5 bases from J, with 31 bases in between. The DNA for the CDR3 is TGTGCCAGCAGCCATCTATTGGTCTTCTGGGGAGCTTGGTGGGAGACCCAGTACTTC. Translating gives CASSHLLVFWGAWWETQYF.

The chain employs TRBV5-6 and TRBJ1-5, with D perhaps matching TRBD1 (5 bases). Germline assignment: CDR1 SGHDT and CDR2 YYEEEE. Between the trimmed V and J ends, which lost 3 bases and 0 bases, there was a span of 19 bases. The CDR3 sequence is 18 residues long. The DNA for the CDR3 is TGTGCCAGCAGCTATGGAGGGGCAGCCCGTTATAGCAATCAGCCCCAGCATTTT. Translating gives CASSYGGAARYSNQPQHF.

For this clone: At the DNA level, this CDR3 is encoded by other sequences in the same sample as well. This chain connects TRBV7-2 to TRBJ2-1; 16 bases are a match to TRBD2. CDR3 length: 16 amino acids. In germline, CDR1 is SGHTA, CDR2 FQGNSA. Trimming at V came to 5 bases and at J to 7 bases, leaving 5 bases not matched to a gene. CDR3: CASSPLGLAGGNEQFF. The CDR3 nucleotides are TGTGCCAGCAGCCCGCTGGGACTAGCGGGGGGGAATGAGCAGTTCTTC. Full variable domain (outside the CDR3, taken from reference TRBV7-2 and TRBJ2-1): GAGVSQSPSNKVTEKGKDVELRCDPISGHTALYWYRQSLGQGLEFLIYFQGNSAPDKSGLPSDRFSAERTGGSVSTLTIQRTQQEDSAVYLCASSPLGLAGGNEQFFGPGTRLTVL.

The chain combines TRBV27 with TRBJ1-1; D call uncertain. V lost 2 bases, J lost 4 bases, and 17 bases lay in between. The CDR3 is made up of 16 amino acids. Germline-derived CDR1 and CDR2 are MNHEY and SMNVEV (reference sequence). CDR3 DNA sequence: TGTGCCAGCAGTTTAAGTATCGGGGATGTGGGCACTGAAGCTTTCTTT. Its protein product is CASSLSIGDVGTEAFF.

V and J are TRBV29-1 and TRBJ2-7; D might be TRBD1 (5 bases). The CDR3 has 14 residues. V shed 5 bases and J shed 2 bases, with 16 bases lying between them. From germline, CDR1 is SQVTM and CDR2 ANQGSEA. This CDR3 is CSVRTPFGPYEQYF. CDR3 in DNA: TGCAGCGTTCGGACACCCTTCGGCCCCTACGAGCAGTACTTC.